This record looks at one T cell receptor (beta chain) sequence and its context. These data come from a study of blood T cell repertoires in COVID-19. Study information: In each case, the material was cDNA or gDNA derived from T cells, B-cell-depleted T cells, or PBMCs.

Sequencing was performed with immunoSEQ multiplex PCR; in TCRdb, only in-frame clones are kept and a portion is missing. The sample has 250,000 to 350,000 clones; 70% to 90% are singletons. Looked up from germline, CDR1 is SGHDT and CDR2 is YYEEEE. V lost 4 bases, J lost 4 bases, and 17 bases lay in between. The CDR3 is made up of 15 amino acids. This study enrolled people aged about 18 to 100 from approximately 25 US geographic areas. Before being deemed recovered, Cohort 3 donors had two negative PCRs, clearance, or symptom resolution. The chain combines TRBV5-6 with TRBJ2-5; D unresolved. The sample comprised PBMCs or T cells enriched from blood (not recorded which). The origin of this receptor is a woman between 35 and 50 years old who had recovered from COVID-19. DNA of the CDR3: TGTGCCAGCAGCAGCTACAGCTGGTCCGGAGAGACCCAGTACTTC. Protein product: CASSSYSWSGETQYF.